This T cell receptor beta chain came from a study of shared clonotypes between healthy human individuals. Whole-study findings and limits: Four donors had 4% to 5% of their naive CD4 clonotypes in common. The low donor count limited represented genetic and exposure-history diversity.

Generated by immunoSEQ multiplex PCR, the TCRdb table keeps only in-frame clones and is missing some. This sample has about 580,000 clones, with about 98% found just once. About this clone: Antigen specificity is unknown.

The germline V gene encodes CDR1 MDHEN and CDR2 SYDVKM. V shed 6 bases and J shed 1 base, with 10 bases lying between them. The CDR3 is made up of 13 amino acids. In the naive CD8 group, cells lacked CD45RO and were positively selected for CCR7, so terminally differentiated effector memory CD45RA+ cells were left out. The J gene is TRBJ2-7, the V gene TRBV28; D remains ambiguous. This sequence was found in a man in his thirties or forties in good health. The sequenced material came from naive CD8+ T cells sorted from blood. The CDR3 DNA sequence: TGTGCCAGCAGGCAGTGGAGTTCCTACGAGCAGTACTTC. As protein: CASRQWSSYEQYF.